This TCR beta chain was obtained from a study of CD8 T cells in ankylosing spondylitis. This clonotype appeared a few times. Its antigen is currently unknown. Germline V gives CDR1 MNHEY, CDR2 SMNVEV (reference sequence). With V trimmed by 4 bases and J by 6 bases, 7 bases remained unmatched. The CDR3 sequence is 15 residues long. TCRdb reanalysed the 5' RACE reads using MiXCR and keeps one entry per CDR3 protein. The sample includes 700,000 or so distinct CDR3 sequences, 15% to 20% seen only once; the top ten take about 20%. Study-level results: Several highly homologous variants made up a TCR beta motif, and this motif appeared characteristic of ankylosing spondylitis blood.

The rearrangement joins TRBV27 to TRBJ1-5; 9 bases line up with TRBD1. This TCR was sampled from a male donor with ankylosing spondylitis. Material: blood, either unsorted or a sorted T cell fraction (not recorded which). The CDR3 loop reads CASSWGQGGGQPQHF. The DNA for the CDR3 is TGTGCCAGCAGTTGGGGACAGGGAGGCGGTCAGCCCCAGCATTTT.